A selection of T cell receptor beta chains follows, all from one sample in a study of T cells in Graves' hyperthyroidism and ophthalmopathy. MiXCR, run by TCRdb on the multiplex PCR reads, gives a single entry per CDR3 protein. The table shows around 600,000 distinct CDR3 sequences, with about 16% occurring only once. Sequencing was carried out using blood. The receptors originated from a woman aged 40 to 50 with Graves' ophthalmopathy. The CDR3 runs from the conserved cysteine through the conserved F or W. D genes are given only for firm matches. Size tells how often a clone was seen (once, few, many) or the class of an expanded clone, and some rows leave it out.

d_call clone_size j_call v_call cdr3_aa cdr3_nt
. many TRBJ1-1 TRBV20-1 CSARMQAMSTEAFF TGCAGTGCTAGAATGCAGGCTATGAGCACTGAAGCTTTCTTT
. many TRBJ2-7 TRBV28 CASSSVAVAYEQYF TGTGCCAGCAGTTCCGTGGCCGTGGCCTACGAGCAGTACTTC
TRBD2 few TRBJ2-3 TRBV19 CASSRLAGGPDTQYF TGTGCCAGTAGTAGACTAGCGGGAGGTCCAGATACGCAGTATTTT
. many TRBJ2-7 TRBV30 CAWSKLNSYEQYF TGTGCCTGGAGTAAATTGAATTCCTACGAGCAGTACTTC
. . TRBJ2-3 TRBV5-8 CASSPRQEQADTQYF TGTGCCAGCAGCCCCCGACAGGAGCAGGCAGATACGCAGTATTTT
. many TRBJ2-1 TRBV2 CASSVSWGRDSYNEQFF TGTGCCAGCAGTGTCTCATGGGGGCGAGACTCCTACAATGAGCAGTTCTTC
. many TRBJ2-5 TRBV11-1 CASSLVTGDRGETQYF TGTGCCAGCAGCTTAGTGACGGGGGATCGAGGAGAGACCCAGTACTTC
. . TRBJ1-3 TRBV30 CAWEIGSNTIYF TGTGCCTGGGAGATTGGGTCAAACACCATATATTTT
. . TRBJ2-4 TRBV2 CASWRESKNIQYF TGTGCCAGCTGGCGGGAAAGTAAAAACATTCAGTACTTC
TRBD1 . TRBJ1-3 TRBV29-1 CSVERRGHGNTIYF TGCAGCGTTGAACGCAGGGGGCATGGAAACACCATATATTTT
TRBD1 few TRBJ2-4 TRBV4-1 CASSGQVRAKNIQYF TGCGCCAGCAGCGGACAGGTTAGGGCCAAAAACATTCAGTACTTC
. . TRBJ1-5 TRBV6-1 CASNRQQDQPQHF TGTGCCAGCAACCGACAGCAGGATCAGCCCCAGCATTTT
. . TRBJ2-6 TRBV20-1 CSARGSSGANVLTF TGCAGTGCTAGAGGCAGCTCTGGGGCCAACGTCCTGACTTTC
TRBD1 many TRBJ1-1 TRBV11-2 CASSPRTGVNTEAFF TGTGCCAGCAGCCCTCGGACAGGGGTGAACACTGAAGCTTTCTTT
. few TRBJ2-7 TRBV29-1 CSVEAPNEQYF TGCAGCGTTGAAGCACCGAACGAGCAGTACTTC
. many TRBJ1-5 TRBV12-3/TRBV12-4 CASRQQSGNQPQHF TGTGCCAGCAGACAACAGAGTGGCAATCAGCCCCAGCATTTT
TRBD2 many TRBJ2-1 TRBV11-2 CASSAGLAYNEQFF TGTGCCAGCAGCGCGGGACTAGCCTACAATGAGCAGTTCTTC
TRBD1 many TRBJ1-1 TRBV20-1 CSAIRGRAGTEAFF TGCAGTGCTATAAGGGGGCGGGCGGGCACTGAAGCTTTCTTT
. many TRBJ1-5 TRBV20-1 CSARDVALGNQPQHF TGCAGTGCTAGAGATGTGGCTTTGGGCAATCAGCCCCAGCATTTT
TRBD1 many TRBJ1-6 TRBV11-2 CASRGQAEPLHF TGTGCCAGCAGAGGACAGGCGGAACCCCTCCACTTT
. few TRBJ1-1 TRBV5-1 CASSPRRGSGNTEAFF TGCGCCAGCAGCCCCCGGCGGGGTTCGGGGAACACTGAAGCTTTCTTT
. many TRBJ2-5 TRBV2 CASSEPFTDSQETQYF TGTGCCAGCAGTGAACCTTTCACGGACAGCCAAGAGACCCAGTACTTC
. many TRBJ2-3 TRBV6-2/TRBV6-3 CASSYEGRGADTQYF TGTGCCAGCAGTTACGAGGGCAGGGGTGCAGATACGCAGTATTTT
TRBD2 many TRBJ2-7 TRBV20-1 CSARDRAGIGYEQYF TGCAGTGCTAGAGATCGAGCGGGGATTGGTTACGAGCAGTACTTC
. many TRBJ2-7 TRBV20-1 CSANRDGSYEQYF TGCAGTGCTAACAGGGACGGCTCCTACGAGCAGTACTTC
. . TRBJ2-1 TRBV25-1 CASSELGEGGQFF TGTGCCAGCAGTGAATTAGGCGAAGGAGGCCAGTTCTTC
. few TRBJ1-3 TRBV7-6 CASSHGRGNTIYF TGTGCCAGCAGCCACGGGCGGGGAAACACCATATATTTT
TRBD1 few TRBJ2-2 TRBV20-1 CSAFGAGGWAGELFF TGCAGTGCATTTGGGGCAGGGGGCTGGGCCGGGGAGCTGTTTTTT
TRBD2 . TRBJ2-1 TRBV9 CASSTLGGRGLNEQFF TGTGCCAGCAGCACCCTGGGCGGGAGGGGGCTCAATGAGCAGTTCTTC
TRBD2 many TRBJ2-5 TRBV7-3 CASSLTVGGQETQYF TGTGCCAGCAGCTTAACGGTGGGGGGGCAAGAGACCCAGTACTTC
TRBD1 . TRBJ2-3 TRBV5-1 CASSWTGGVSTDTQYF TGCGCCAGCAGCTGGACAGGGGGCGTAAGCACAGATACGCAGTATTTT
TRBD2 once TRBJ2-1 TRBV5-4 CASSHQRTSDSSYNEQFF TGTGCCAGCAGCCACCAGCGGACTAGCGATAGCTCCTACAATGAGCAGTTCTTC
. many TRBJ2-1 TRBV3-1 CASSQYPPHEQFF TGTGCCAGCAGCCAATACCCCCCCCATGAGCAGTTCTTC